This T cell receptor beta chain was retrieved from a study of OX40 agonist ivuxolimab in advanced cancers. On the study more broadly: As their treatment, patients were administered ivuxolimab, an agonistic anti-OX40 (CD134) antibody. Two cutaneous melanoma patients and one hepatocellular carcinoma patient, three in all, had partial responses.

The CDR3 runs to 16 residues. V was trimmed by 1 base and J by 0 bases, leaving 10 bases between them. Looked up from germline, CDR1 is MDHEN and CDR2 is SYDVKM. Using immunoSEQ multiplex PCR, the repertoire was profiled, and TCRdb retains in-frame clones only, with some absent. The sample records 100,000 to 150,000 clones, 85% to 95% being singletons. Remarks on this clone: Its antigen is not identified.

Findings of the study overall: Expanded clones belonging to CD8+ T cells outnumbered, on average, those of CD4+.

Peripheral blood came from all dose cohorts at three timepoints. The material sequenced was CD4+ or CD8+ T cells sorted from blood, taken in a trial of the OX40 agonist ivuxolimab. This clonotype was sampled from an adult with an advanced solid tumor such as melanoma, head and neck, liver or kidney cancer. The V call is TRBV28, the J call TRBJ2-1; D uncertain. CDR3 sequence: CASSLYKGSSYNEQFF. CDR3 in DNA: TGTGCCAGCAGTTTATACAAGGGATCCTCCTACAATGAGCAGTTCTTC.